The sequence of this T cell receptor beta chain was determined in a study of T cell repertoires in cytomegalovirus infection. About the study: A matching HLA type, together with CMV infection, was signaled by public TCR beta signatures.

Study outcomes and limitations: Public TCR beta family frequency separated CMV-and-HLA carriers, including in an independent cohort. Dominating the ex vivo response were HLA-C-restricted CMV-specific TCR beta clonotypes.

The sample holds a few counts of this clonotype. Antigen specificity is unknown. A single record per CDR3 protein comes from TCRdb applying MiXCR to the reads. The sample lists some 180,000 distinct CDR3 sequences, roughly 17% occurring once. This sequence originates from a human donor in good health (CMV status not recorded). Some clones in this sample may be carry-over from other donors' samples. Sequenced sample: CD8+ T cells from PBMCs.

This CDR3 reads CAWSTGLAGDTQYF. Written as DNA, the CDR3 is TGTGCCTGGAGCACAGGGCTAGCAGGGGATACGCAGTATTTT. The chain has TRBV30 and TRBJ2-3, with D perhaps TRBD1 (6 bases). The CDR3 extends over 14 amino acids. Per germline, CDR1 GTSNPN and CDR2 SVGIG (reference sequence). The V and J ends lost 3 bases and 6 bases respectively, with 16 bases between them.